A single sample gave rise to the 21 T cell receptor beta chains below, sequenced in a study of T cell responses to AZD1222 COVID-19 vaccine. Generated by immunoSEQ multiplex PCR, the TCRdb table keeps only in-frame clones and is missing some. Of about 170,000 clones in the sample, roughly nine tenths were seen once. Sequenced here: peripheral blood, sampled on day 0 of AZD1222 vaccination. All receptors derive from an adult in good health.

DNA for the CDR3: TGTGCCAGCAGCTTAGATAGTGCGGGGGGCGAGCAGTACTTC. This gives the protein CASSLDSAGGEQYF. The chain has TRBV11-2 and TRBJ2-7, with 8 bases identical to TRBD2. The CDR3 has 14 amino acids. Germline CDR1 SGHAT, CDR2 FQNNGV. With V trimmed by 0 bases and J by 6 bases, 4 bases remained unmatched.

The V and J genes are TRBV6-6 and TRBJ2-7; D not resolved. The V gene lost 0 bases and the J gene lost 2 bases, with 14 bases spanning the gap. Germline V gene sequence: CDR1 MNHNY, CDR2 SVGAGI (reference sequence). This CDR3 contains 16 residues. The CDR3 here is CASSYSPPLPAYEQYF. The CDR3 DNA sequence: TGTGCCAGCAGTTACTCGCCCCCCCTTCCGGCCTACGAGCAGTACTTC.

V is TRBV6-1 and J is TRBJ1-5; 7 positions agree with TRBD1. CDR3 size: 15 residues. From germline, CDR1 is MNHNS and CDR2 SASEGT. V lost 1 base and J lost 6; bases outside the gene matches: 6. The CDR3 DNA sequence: TGTGCCAGCAGTGAAGGGACAGGCCTCGGTCAGCCCCAGCATTTT. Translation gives CASSEGTGLGQPQHF.

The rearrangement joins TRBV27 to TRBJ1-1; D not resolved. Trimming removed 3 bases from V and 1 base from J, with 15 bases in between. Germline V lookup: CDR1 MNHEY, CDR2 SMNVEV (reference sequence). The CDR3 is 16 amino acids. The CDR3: CASSLIGPRTNTEAFF. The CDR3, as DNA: TGTGCCAGCAGTTTGATCGGGCCACGTACGAACACTGAAGCTTTCTTT.

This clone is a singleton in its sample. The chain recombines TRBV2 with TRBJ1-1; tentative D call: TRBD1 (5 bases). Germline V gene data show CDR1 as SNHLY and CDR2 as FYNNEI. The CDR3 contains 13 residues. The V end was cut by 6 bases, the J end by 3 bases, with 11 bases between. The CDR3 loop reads CASSYRGDTEAFF. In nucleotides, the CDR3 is TGTGCCAGCAGCTACCGGGGGGACACTGAAGCTTTCTTT.

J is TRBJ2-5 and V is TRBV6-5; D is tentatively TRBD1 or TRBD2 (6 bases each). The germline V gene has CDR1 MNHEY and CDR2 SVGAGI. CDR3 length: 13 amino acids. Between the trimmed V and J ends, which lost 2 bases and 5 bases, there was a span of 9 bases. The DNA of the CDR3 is TGTGCCAGCAGTTACCGGGGGCCGGAGACCCAGTACTTC. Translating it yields CASSYRGPETQYF.

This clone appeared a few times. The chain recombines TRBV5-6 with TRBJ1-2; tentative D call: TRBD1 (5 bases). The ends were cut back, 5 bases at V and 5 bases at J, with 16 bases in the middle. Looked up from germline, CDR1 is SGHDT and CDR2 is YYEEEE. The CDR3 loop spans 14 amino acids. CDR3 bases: TGTGCCAGCAGACCGGGCCTTGGGGCTTATGGCTACACCTTC. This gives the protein CASRPGLGAYGYTF.

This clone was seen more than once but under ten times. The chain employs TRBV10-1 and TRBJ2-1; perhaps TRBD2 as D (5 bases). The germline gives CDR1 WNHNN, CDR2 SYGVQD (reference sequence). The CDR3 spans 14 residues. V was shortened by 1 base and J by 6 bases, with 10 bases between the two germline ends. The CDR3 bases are TGCGCCAGCAGTGAGTTTAGTAGCGTCAATGAGCAGTTCTTC. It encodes CASSEFSSVNEQFF.

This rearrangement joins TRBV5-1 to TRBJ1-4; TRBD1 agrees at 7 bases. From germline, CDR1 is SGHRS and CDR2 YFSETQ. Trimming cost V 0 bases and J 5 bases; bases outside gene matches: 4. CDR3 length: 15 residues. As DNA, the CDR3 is TGCGCCAGCAGCTTGGGGGACAGCGGGAATGAAAAACTGTTTTTT. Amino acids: CASSLGDSGNEKLFF.

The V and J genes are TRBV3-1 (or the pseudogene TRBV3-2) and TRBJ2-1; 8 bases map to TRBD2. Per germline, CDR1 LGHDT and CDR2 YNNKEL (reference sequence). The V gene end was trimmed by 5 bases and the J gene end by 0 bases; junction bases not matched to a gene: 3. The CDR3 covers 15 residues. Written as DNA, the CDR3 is TGTGCCAGCAGCAGCACTAGCGGCTCCTACAATGAGCAGTTCTTC. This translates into CASSSTSGSYNEQFF.

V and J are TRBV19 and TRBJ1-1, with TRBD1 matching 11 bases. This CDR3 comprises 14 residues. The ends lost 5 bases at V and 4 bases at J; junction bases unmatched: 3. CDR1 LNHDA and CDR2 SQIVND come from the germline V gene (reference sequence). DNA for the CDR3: TGTGCCAGTAGTTTCGGGACAGGGGGCACTGAAGCTTTCTTT. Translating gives CASSFGTGGTEAFF. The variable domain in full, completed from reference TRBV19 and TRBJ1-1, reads DGGITQSPKYLFRKEGQNVTLSCEQNLNHDAMYWYRQDPGQGLRLIYYSQIVNDFQKGDIAEGYSVSREKKESFPLTVTSAQKNPTAFYLCASSFGTGGTEAFFGQGTRLTVV.

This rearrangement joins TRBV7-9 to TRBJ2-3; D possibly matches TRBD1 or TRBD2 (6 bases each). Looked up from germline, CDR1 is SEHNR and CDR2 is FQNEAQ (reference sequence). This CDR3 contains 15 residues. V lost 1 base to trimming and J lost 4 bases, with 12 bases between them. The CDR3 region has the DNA TGTGCCAGCAGCTTAGTTGGGGGGCGCGCAGATACGCAGTATTTT. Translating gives CASSLVGGRADTQYF.

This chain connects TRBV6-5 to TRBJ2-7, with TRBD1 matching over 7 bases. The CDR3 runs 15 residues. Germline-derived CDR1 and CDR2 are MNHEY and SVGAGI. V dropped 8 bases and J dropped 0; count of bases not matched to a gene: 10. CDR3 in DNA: TGTGCCAGCGGCCCGGACAGGCTAATCTCCTACGAGCAGTACTTC. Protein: CASGPDRLISYEQYF.

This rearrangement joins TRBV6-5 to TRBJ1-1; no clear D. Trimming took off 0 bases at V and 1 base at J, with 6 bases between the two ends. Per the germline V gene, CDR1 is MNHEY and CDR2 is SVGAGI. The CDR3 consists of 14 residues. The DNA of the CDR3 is TGTGCCAGCAGTTACTCGCGAGGGAACACTGAAGCTTTCTTT. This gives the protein CASSYSRGNTEAFF.

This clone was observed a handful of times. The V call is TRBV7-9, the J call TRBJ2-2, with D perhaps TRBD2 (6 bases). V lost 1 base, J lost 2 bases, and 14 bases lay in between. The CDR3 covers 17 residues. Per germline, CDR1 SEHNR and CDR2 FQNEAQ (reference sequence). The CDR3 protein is CASSLDGRSANTGELFF. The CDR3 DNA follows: TGTGCCAGCAGCTTAGATGGGAGGTCGGCTAACACCGGGGAGCTGTTTTTT. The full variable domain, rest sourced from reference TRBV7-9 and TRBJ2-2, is DTGVSQNPRHKITKRGQNVTFRCDPISEHNRLYWYRQTLGQGPEFLTYFQNEAQLEKSRLLSDRFSAERPKGSFSTLEIQRTEQGDSAMYLCASSLDGRSANTGELFFGEGSRLTVL.

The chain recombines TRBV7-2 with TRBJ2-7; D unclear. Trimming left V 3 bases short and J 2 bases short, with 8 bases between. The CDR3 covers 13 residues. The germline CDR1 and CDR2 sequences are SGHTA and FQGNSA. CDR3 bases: TGTGCCAGCAGCTTGCTAAGGGCCTACGAGCAGTACTTC. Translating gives CASSLLRAYEQYF.

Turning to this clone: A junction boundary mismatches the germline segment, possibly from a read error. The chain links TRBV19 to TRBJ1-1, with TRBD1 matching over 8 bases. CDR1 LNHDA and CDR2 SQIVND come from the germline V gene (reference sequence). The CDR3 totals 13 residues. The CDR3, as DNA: TGTGCCAGTAGTGTAGACAGGGGAGGCGAAGCTTTCTTT. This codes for CASSVDRGGEAFF.

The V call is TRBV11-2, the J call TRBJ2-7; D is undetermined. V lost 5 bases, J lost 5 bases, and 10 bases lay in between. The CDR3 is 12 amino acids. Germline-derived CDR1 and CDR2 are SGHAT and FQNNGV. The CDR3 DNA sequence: TGTGCCAGCAGCCCCCCACTGAACGAGCAGTACTTC. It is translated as CASSPPLNEQYF.

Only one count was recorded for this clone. CDR3 in amino acids: CAIMRGVNNEQFF. For the CDR3, the DNA is TGTGCCATCATGAGAGGGGTCAACAATGAGCAGTTCTTC. This sequence joins TRBV10-3 and TRBJ2-1; the D gene could be TRBD1 or TRBD2 (5 bases each). Between the trimmed V and J ends, which lost 7 bases and 5 bases, there was a span of 12 bases. This CDR3 comprises 13 residues. Germline-derived CDR1 and CDR2 are ENHRY and SYGVKD.

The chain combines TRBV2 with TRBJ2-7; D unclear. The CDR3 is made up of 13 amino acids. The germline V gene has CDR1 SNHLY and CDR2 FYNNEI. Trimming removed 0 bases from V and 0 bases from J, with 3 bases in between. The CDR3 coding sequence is TGTGCCAGCAGTGAAGCAGCCTCCTACGAGCAGTACTTC. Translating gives CASSEAASYEQYF.

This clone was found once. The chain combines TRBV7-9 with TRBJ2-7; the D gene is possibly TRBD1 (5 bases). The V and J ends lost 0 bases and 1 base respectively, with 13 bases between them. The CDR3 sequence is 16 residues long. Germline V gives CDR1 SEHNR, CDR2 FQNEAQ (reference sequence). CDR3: CASSLAKGHRSYEQYF. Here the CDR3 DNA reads TGTGCCAGCAGCTTAGCCAAGGGTCACAGGTCCTACGAGCAGTACTTC.